This T cell receptor beta chain was found in a study of OX40 agonist ivuxolimab in advanced cancers. As for the study in general: Dosing consisted of intravenous ivuxolimab at 0.01 to 10 mg/kg every 2 weeks.

The assay was immunoSEQ multiplex PCR, and TCRdb's table has in-frame clones only and misses some. This table holds tens of thousands of clones, 83% found once. Germline lookup yields CDR1 SQVTM and CDR2 ANQGSEA. This CDR3 has 14 amino acids. Trimming removed 4 bases from V and 0 bases from J, with 13 bases in between. This material consisted of CD4+ or CD8+ T cells sorted from blood, taken in a trial of the OX40 agonist ivuxolimab. This clonotype originated in an adult with an advanced solid tumor such as melanoma, head and neck, liver or kidney cancer. The rearrangement links TRBV29-1 to TRBJ2-7, with unresolved D. CDR3 nucleotide sequence: TGCAGCGTTGCGGGCCAGCGTGGCTCCTACGAGCAGTACTTC. Translated, it gives CSVAGQRGSYEQYF.